This TCR beta chain stems from a study of identical twins' blood T cells. Trimming stripped 6 bases from V and 0 bases from J, with 12 bases between. The germline CDR1 and CDR2 sequences are SGDLS and YYNGEE. The CDR3 is 14 amino acids. TCRdb ran MiXCR on the 5' RACE reads and lists one entry per CDR3 protein. The data hold 300,000 to 450,000 distinct CDR3 sequences, with about 28% observed a single time. The TCR was taken from a woman aged 18-55 years in good health. V gene TRBV9 combines with J gene TRBJ1-1; unclear D gene. The sample taken for sequencing was PBMCs. The CDR3 protein is CASTKGPLNTEAFF. For the CDR3, the DNA is TGTGCCAGCACGAAGGGTCCACTGAACACTGAAGCTTTCTTT.